The subject of this entry is one T cell receptor (beta chain). This table comes from immunoSEQ multiplex PCR, and its TCRdb copy is limited to in-frame clones, with some not included. The data contain roughly 170,000 clones, more than 75% of them singletons. V shed 4 bases and J 10 bases; nucleotides not matched to a gene: 12. Germline V CDR1 and CDR2: MNHEY, SMNVEV (reference sequence). The CDR3 is 15 amino acids. This record comes from a study of blood T cell repertoires in COVID-19. Sequencing input: peripheral blood. The chain joins TRBV27 to TRBJ1-1; 10 bases align to TRBD1. The receptor was isolated from a woman aged 18-29 years who had recovered from COVID-19. CDR3 residues: CASSSTLGQGGRAFF. CDR3 in DNA: TGTGCCAGCAGTTCCACCTTAGGACAGGGGGGTCGAGCTTTCTTT.